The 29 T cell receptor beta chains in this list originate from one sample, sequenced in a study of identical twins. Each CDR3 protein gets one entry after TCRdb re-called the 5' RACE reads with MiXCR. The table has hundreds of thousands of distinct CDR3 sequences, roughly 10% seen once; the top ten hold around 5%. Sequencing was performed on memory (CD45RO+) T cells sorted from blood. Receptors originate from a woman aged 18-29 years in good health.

CDR3 sequence (DNA): TGTGCCAGCAGCTCGGGACAGGGGGTTGGAGAGACCCAGTACTTC. This sequence encodes CASSSGQGVGETQYF. The chain employs TRBV7-6 and TRBJ2-5, with 11 bases aligning to TRBD1. The CDR3 extends over 15 amino acids. Looked up from germline, CDR1 is SGHVS and CDR2 is FNYEAQ. J lost 4 bases, V lost 4 bases, and 5 bases had no gene match. Full variable domain (missing parts from reference TRBV7-6 and TRBJ2-5): GAGVSQSPRYKVTKRGQDVALRCDPISGHVSLYWYRQALGQGPEFLTYFNYEAQQDKSGLPNDRFSAERPEGSISTLTIQRTEQRDSAMYRCASSSGQGVGETQYFGPGTRLLVL.

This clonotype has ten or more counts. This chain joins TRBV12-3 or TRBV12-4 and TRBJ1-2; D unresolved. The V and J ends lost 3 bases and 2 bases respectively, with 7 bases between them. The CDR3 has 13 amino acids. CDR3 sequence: CASSFSGNYGYTF. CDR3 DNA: TGTGCCAGCAGTTTTTCGGGGAACTATGGCTACACCTTC.

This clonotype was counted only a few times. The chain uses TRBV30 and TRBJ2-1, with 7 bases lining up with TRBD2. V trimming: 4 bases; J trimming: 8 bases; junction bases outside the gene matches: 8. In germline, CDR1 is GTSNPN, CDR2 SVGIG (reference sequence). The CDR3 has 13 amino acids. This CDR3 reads CAWNPGGSDEQFF. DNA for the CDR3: TGTGCCTGGAATCCGGGAGGTTCAGATGAGCAGTTCTTC.

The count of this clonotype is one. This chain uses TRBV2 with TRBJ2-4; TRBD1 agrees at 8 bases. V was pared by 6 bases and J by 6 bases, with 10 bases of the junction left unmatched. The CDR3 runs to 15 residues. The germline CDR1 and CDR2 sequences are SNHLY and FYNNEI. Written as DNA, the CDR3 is TGTGCCAGCAGGGATGGACAGGGAAGCCGAAACATTCAGTACTTC. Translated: CASRDGQGSRNIQYF.

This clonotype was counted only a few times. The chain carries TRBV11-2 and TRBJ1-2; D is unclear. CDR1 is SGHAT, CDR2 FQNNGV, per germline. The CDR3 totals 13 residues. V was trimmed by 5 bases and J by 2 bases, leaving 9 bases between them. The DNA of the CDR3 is TGTGCCAGCAGCCCCCAGGTGAACTATGGCTACACCTTC. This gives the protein CASSPQVNYGYTF.

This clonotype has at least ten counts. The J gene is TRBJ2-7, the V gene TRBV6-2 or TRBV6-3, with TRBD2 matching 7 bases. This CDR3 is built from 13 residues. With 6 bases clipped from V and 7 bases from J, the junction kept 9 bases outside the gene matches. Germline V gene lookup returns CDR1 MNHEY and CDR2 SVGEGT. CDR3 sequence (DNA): TGTGCCAGCAGACTGGACTGGCGGGGGGAGCAGTACTTC. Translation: CASRLDWRGEQYF.

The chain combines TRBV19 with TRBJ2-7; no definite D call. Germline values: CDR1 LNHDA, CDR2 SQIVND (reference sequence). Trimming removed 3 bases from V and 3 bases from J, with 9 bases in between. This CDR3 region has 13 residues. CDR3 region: CASSILDGYEQYF. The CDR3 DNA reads TGTGCCAGTAGTATTCTAGATGGCTACGAGCAGTACTTC. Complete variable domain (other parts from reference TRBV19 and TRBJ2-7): DGGITQSPKYLFRKEGQNVTLSCEQNLNHDAMYWYRQDPGQGLRLIYYSQIVNDFQKGDIAEGYSVSREKKESFPLTVTSAQKNPTAFYLCASSILDGYEQYFGPGTRLTVT.

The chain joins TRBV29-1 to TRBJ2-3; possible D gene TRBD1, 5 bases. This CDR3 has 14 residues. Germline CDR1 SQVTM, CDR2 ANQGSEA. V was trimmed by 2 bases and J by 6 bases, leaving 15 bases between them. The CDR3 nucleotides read TGCAGCGTTGAAAAGGGGTCCGACCGGGATACGCAGTATTTT. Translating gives CSVEKGSDRDTQYF.

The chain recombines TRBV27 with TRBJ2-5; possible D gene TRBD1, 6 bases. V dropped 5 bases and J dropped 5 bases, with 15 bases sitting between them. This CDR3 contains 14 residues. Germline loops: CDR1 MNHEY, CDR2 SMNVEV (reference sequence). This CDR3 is CASSHLRGGETQYF. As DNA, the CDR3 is TGTGCCAGCAGTCACCTCAGGGGTGGGGAGACCCAGTACTTC.

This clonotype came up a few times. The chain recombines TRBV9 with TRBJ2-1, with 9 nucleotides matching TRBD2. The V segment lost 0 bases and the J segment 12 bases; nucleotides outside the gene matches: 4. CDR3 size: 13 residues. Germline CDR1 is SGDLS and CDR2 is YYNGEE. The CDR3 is CASSVEAGGRQFF. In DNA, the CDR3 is TGTGCCAGCAGCGTAGAAGCGGGGGGCCGGCAGTTCTTC.

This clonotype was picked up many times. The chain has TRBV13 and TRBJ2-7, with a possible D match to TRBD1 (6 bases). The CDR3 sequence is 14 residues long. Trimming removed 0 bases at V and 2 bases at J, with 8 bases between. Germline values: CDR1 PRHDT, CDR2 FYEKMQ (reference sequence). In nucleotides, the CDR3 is TGTGCCAGCAGCTTAGGCCGGACAGCCTACGAGCAGTACTTC. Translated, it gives CASSLGRTAYEQYF.

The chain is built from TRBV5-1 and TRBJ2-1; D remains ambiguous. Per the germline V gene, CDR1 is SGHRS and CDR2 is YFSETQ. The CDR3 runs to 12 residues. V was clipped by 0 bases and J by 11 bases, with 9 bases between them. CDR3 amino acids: CASSLDSRQQFF. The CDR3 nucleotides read TGCGCCAGCAGCTTGGATTCTCGGCAGCAGTTCTTC. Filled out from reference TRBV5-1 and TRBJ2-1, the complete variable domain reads KAGVTQTPRYLIKTRGQQVTLSCSPISGHRSVSWYQQTPGQGLQFLFEYFSETQRNKGNFPGRFSGRQFSNSRSEMNVSTLELGDSALYLCASSLDSRQQFFGPGTRLTVL.

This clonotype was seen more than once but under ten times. CDR3 sequence (DNA): TGTGCCAGCAGCTTAAACGGCTACGATACGCAGTATTTT. Its protein product is CASSLNGYDTQYF. The chain uses TRBV7-2 and TRBJ2-3, with D unclear. V shed 2 bases and J shed 6 bases, with 9 bases lying between them. The germline CDR1 and CDR2 sequences are SGHTA and FQGNSA. The CDR3 has 13 amino acids.

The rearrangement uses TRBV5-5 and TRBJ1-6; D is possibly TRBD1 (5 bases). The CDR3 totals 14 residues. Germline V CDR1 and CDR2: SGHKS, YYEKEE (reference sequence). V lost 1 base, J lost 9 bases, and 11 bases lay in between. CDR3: CASSLYRGGSPLHF. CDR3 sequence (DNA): TGTGCCAGCAGCTTGTATCGGGGGGGTTCACCCCTCCACTTT.

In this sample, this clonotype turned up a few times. In DNA form, the CDR3 reads TGTGCCAGCAGCTTGGTTTTTCCGGGACATGACCCCGGGGAGCTGTTTTTT. Translation gives CASSLVFPGHDPGELFF. The V gene is TRBV11-1, the J gene TRBJ2-2; D possibly corresponds to TRBD1 (6 bases). The CDR3 runs 17 residues. The germline gives CDR1 SGHAT, CDR2 FQDESV (reference sequence). The ends were cut back, 3 bases at V and 6 bases at J, with 20 bases in the middle.

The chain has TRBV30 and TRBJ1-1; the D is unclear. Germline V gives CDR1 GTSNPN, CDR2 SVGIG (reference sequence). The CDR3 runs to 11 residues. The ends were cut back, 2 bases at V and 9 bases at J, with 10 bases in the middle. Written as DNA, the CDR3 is TGTGCCTGGAGTAGAGGTACACAAGCTTTCTTT. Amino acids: CAWSRGTQAFF.

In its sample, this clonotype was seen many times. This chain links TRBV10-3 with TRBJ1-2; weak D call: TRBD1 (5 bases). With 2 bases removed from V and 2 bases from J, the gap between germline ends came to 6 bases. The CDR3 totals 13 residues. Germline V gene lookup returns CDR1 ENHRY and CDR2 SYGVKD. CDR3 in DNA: TGTGCCATCAGTGAGCCAGGGAACTATGGCTACACCTTC. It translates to CAISEPGNYGYTF.

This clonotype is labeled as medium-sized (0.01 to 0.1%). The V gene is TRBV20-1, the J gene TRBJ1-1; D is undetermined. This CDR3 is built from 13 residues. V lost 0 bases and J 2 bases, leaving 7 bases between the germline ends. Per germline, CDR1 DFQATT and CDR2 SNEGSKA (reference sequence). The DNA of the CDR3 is TGCAGTGCTAGAGACCTGGTTAACACTGAAGCTTTCTTT. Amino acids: CSARDLVNTEAFF.

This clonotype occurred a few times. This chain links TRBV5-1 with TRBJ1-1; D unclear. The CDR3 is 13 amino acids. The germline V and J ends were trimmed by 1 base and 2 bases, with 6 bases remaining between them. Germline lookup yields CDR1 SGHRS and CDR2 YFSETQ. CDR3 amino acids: CASSLTANTEAFF. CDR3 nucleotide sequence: TGCGCCAGCAGCTTGACAGCAAACACTGAAGCTTTCTTT.

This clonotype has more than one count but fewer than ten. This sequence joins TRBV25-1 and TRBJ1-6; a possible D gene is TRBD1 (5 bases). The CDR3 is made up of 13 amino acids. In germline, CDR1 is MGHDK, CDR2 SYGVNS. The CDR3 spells CPHRAGMGSPLHF. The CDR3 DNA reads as TGTCCCCATCGGGCAGGGATGGGATCACCCCTCCACTTT.

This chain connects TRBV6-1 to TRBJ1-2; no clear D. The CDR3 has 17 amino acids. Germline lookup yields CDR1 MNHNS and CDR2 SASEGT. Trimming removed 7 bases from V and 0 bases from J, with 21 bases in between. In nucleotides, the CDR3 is TGTGCCAGCACCGACGGAGGCAACTCACCAGCTAACTATGGCTACACCTTC. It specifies CASTDGGNSPANYGYTF.

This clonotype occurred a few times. The CDR3 loop reads CASLRQETQYF. CDR3 in DNA: TGTGCCAGCCTCCGACAAGAGACCCAGTACTTC. The genes are TRBV18 and TRBJ2-5, with D hard to call. Germline CDR1 is KGHSH and CDR2 is LQKENI. With 8 bases removed from V and 2 bases from J, the gap between germline ends came to 6 bases. The CDR3 contains 11 residues.

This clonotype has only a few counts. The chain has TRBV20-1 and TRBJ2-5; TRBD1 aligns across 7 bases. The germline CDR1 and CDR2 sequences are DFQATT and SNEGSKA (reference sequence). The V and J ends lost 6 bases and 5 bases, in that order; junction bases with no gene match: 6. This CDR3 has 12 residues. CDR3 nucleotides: TGCAGTGCCATCGACAGGGACGAGACCCAGTACTTC. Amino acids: CSAIDRDETQYF.

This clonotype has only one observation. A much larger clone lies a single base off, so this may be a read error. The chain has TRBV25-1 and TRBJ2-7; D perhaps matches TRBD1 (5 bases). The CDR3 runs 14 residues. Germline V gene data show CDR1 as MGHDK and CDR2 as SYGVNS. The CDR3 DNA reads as TGTGCCAGCAGTGATACGGACATGTCCTACGAGAAGTACTTC. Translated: CASSDTDMSYEKYF.

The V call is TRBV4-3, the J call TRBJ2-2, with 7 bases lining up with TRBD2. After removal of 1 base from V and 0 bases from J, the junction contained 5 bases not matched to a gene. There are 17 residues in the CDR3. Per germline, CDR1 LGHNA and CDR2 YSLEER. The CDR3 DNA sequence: TGCGCCAGCAGCCAAGGAGGAACTAGCGCGAACACCGGGGAGCTGTTTTTT. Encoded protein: CASSQGGTSANTGELFF.

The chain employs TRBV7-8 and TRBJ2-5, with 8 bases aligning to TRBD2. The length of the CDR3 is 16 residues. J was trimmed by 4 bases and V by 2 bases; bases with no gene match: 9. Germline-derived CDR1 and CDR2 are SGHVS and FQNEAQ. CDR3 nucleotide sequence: TGTGCCAGCAGCTTATCGGGAGGGCAGGGTGGAGAGACCCAGTACTTC. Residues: CASSLSGGQGGETQYF.

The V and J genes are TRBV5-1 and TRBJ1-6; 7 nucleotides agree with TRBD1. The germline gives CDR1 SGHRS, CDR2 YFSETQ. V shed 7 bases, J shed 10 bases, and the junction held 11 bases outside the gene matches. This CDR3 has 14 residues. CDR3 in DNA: TGCGCCAGCGCCGGGACAGACGAAACATCACCCCTCCACTTT. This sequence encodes CASAGTDETSPLHF.

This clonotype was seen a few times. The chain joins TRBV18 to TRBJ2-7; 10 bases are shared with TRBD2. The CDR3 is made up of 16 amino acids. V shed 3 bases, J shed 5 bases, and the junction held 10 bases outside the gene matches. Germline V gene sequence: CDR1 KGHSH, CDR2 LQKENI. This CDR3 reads CASSPRTGTSVHEQYF. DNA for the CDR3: TGTGCCAGCTCACCCCGGACCGGGACTAGCGTGCACGAGCAGTACTTC.

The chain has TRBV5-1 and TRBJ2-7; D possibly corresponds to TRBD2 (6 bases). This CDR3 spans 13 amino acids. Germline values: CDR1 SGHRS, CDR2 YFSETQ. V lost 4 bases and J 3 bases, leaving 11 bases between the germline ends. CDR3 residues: CASSGGSFYEQYF. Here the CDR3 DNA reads TGCGCCAGCAGCGGGGGGTCCTTCTACGAGCAGTACTTC.